This TCR beta chain was sequenced for a study of T cell repertoires in cytomegalovirus infection. Study at large: TCR beta signatures that were public indicated CMV infection and matching HLA type. Whole-study results and caveats: HLA-C-restricted CMV-specific TCR beta clonotypes prevailed in the ex vivo response. Totalled public TCR beta family frequency picked out people who carried CMV plus the relevant HLA.

One entry per CDR3 protein, called by TCRdb with MiXCR from the reads. The sample consists of approximately 400,000 distinct CDR3 sequences, around 32% of them appearing once. This clonotype has more than one count but fewer than ten. Its antigen is as yet unknown. The source is a human donor in good health (CMV status not recorded). Some clones in this sample may be carry-over from other donors' samples. Sequenced input: PBMCs.

Here the CDR3 reads CASSPRASLPYEQYF. CDR3 nucleotides: TGTGCCAGCAGTCCCCGCGCCTCCCTACCCTACGAGCAGTACTTC. The chain carries TRBV6-1 and TRBJ2-7; D gene unclear. V was clipped by 5 bases and J by 2 bases, with 16 bases between them. This CDR3 region has 15 residues. Germline V CDR1 and CDR2: MNHNS, SASEGT.